These 7 T cell receptor beta chains share one sample of origin, sequenced in a study of blood T cell repertoires in COVID-19. The method was immunoSEQ multiplex PCR; TCRdb's version includes in-frame clones alone and lacks a portion of them. The sample includes 120,000 to 150,000 clones, about 85% of them seen just once. Sequencing was done on a sample of peripheral blood. The source of these receptors is a human donor with COVID-19, enrolled during active disease. The donor label of this sample is uncertain.

In this sample, this clone turned up once. The V and J genes are TRBV5-5 and TRBJ2-2; D uncertain. V gave up 2 bases and J gave up 7 bases, with 15 bases separating them. The CDR3 runs to 15 residues. Germline V gene lookup returns CDR1 SGHKS and CDR2 YYEKEE (reference sequence). The CDR3 nucleotides are TGTGCCAGCAGCTTAGCTCTGACTTTGGGCGGGGAGCTGTTTTTT. This sequence encodes CASSLALTLGGELFF. The full variable domain, its missing parts supplied by reference TRBV5-5 and TRBJ2-2, is DAGVTQSPTHLIKTRGQQVTLRCSPISGHKSVSWYQQVLGQGPQFIFQYYEKEERGRGNFPDRFSARQFPNYSSELNVNALLLGDSALYLCASSLALTLGGELFFGEGSRLTVL.

The chain recombines TRBV7-3 with TRBJ2-2, with D perhaps TRBD2 (5 bases). Germline V lookup: CDR1 SGHTA, CDR2 FQGTGA. This CDR3 region has 14 residues. Trimming took off 1 base at V and 5 bases at J, with 8 bases between the two ends. The CDR3 coding sequence is TGTGCCAGCAGCTTAAATCGAGGGACCGGGGAGCTGTTTTTT. Translating gives CASSLNRGTGELFF. Supplemented by reference TRBV7-3 and TRBJ2-2, the full variable domain reads GAGVSQTPSNKVTEKGKYVELRCDPISGHTALYWYRQSLGQGPEFLIYFQGTGAADDSGLPNDRFFAVRPEGSVSTLKIQRTERGDSAVYLCASSLNRGTGELFFGEGSRLTVL.

J is TRBJ1-2 and V is TRBV19, with TRBD1 matching over 9 bases. This CDR3 is 16 amino acids long. The ends lost 3 bases at V and 0 bases at J; junction bases unmatched: 5. Germline V lookup: CDR1 LNHDA, CDR2 SQIVND (reference sequence). The CDR3 DNA follows: TGTGCCAGTAGTATCTCCGACAGGGGGACTAACTATGGCTACACCTTC. It specifies CASSISDRGTNYGYTF.

The rearrangement joins TRBV6-5 to TRBJ2-5, with a weak D call TRBD1 (5 bases). Trimming cost V 8 bases and J 5 bases, with 21 bases left between them. Germline lookup yields CDR1 MNHEY and CDR2 SVGAGI. The CDR3 has 15 residues. Written as DNA, the CDR3 is TGTGCCAGCCGGGTTACAGGAGCCCCATCCGAGACCCAGTACTTC. It is translated as CASRVTGAPSETQYF.

This clone was observed a handful of times. The rearrangement uses TRBV6-5 and TRBJ2-5, with D perhaps matching TRBD2 (5 bases). Germline CDR1 MNHEY, CDR2 SVGAGI. V was shortened by 0 bases and J by 11 bases, with 16 bases between the two germline ends. There are 14 residues in the CDR3. DNA for the CDR3: TGTGCCAGCAGTTACTCGAGGGAGTCCGGAAGGCAGTACTTC. Residues: CASSYSRESGRQYF.

The J gene is TRBJ1-2, the V gene TRBV5-6; 7 nucleotides line up with TRBD1. Germline CDR1 reads SGHDT; CDR2 reads YYEEEE. The CDR3 runs 14 residues. J gave up 2 bases and V 5 bases, and 6 bases lay outside the gene matches. The CDR3 reads CASRLGGQNYGYTF. The CDR3 DNA reads as TGTGCCAGCAGACTTGGGGGACAGAACTATGGCTACACCTTC.

This clone has more than one count but fewer than ten. The V and J genes are TRBV6-5 and TRBJ2-7, with 7 bases matching TRBD2. The CDR3 is made up of 15 amino acids. Germline values: CDR1 MNHEY, CDR2 SVGAGI. Germline trimming cut 0 bases from V and 2 bases from J; bases unmatched to any gene: 4. The CDR3 bases are TGTGCCAGCAGTTACTCCCGGGGAGGGGCCTACGAGCAGTACTTC. The encoded protein is CASSYSRGGAYEQYF.